This TCR beta chain was found in a study of siplizumab effects on memory and regulatory T cells. Using immunoSEQ multiplex PCR, the repertoire was profiled, and TCRdb retains in-frame clones only, with some absent. The sample shows tens of thousands of clones, more than 80% of them seen only once. Points from the study as a whole: Naive T cells looked more diverse than memory cells, and they looked like major contributors to the alloresponse.

V lost 5 bases and J lost 5, with 9 bases in between. Germline lookup yields CDR1 MNHEY and CDR2 SVGAGI. The CDR3 totals 12 residues. Sequencing of unstimulated naive, memory, effector memory and TEMRA subsets was performed in three donor pairs. Concerning this clone: The antigen remains unidentified.

Material for sequencing was naive CD4+ T cells sorted from blood. J is TRBJ1-2 and V is TRBV6-5; perhaps TRBD1 as D (5 bases). The TCR originated in a human donor in good health. The CDR3: CASSQGVYGYTF. CDR3 coding DNA: TGTGCCAGCAGTCAGGGAGTTTATGGCTACACCTTC.